What follows describes a single T cell receptor (beta chain). Its specificity is unknown. This record belongs to a study of siplizumab effects on memory and regulatory T cells. Study results and caveats: The study did not confirm that proliferating Tregs from siplizumab cultures were suppressive. Alloreactive CD4+ clones that could be mapped were on average about 64% Treg-derived with siplizumab, against about 28% in controls.

For every sample, about 10^5 TCR templates were assayed. Only in-frame clones appear in the TCRdb table, and some are missing; sequencing was by immunoSEQ multiplex PCR. The sample shows roughly 120,000 clones, approximately 94% of them seen only once. CDR1 is MGHDK and CDR2 is SYGVNS in the germline V gene. The CDR3 length is 15 residues. V shed 3 bases, J shed 2 bases, and the junction held 5 bases outside the gene matches. The chain employs TRBV25-1 and TRBJ2-7, with 9 bases fitting TRBD1. Material: non-Treg CD4+ T cells sorted from blood. This TCR derives from a human donor in good health. CDR3 sequence reads: CASSEPGTGTYEQYF. DNA for the CDR3: TGTGCCAGCAGTGAGCCCGGGACAGGGACCTACGAGCAGTACTTC.